Listed below are T cell receptor beta chains from one sample, sequenced in a study of cytomegalovirus exposure and HLA in healthy donors. Sequencing was performed with immunoSEQ multiplex PCR; in TCRdb, only in-frame clones are kept and a portion is missing. The sample consists of some 54,000 clones, around 80% of them appearing once. Sequencing used PBMCs. The receptors shown here come from a male donor in good health and CMV-seronegative. Both conserved end residues are part of each CDR3. D genes are given only for firm matches.

j_call,d_call,v_call,cdr3_aa
TRBJ2-2,TRBD2,TRBV6-5,CASSYSYRGVTGELFF
TRBJ2-1,-,TRBV7-2,CASSLPLTIAYNEQFF
TRBJ1-3,-,TRBV7-2,CASSLDRASGNTIYF
TRBJ2-7,TRBD2,TRBV6-5,CASSYARGSSYEQYF
TRBJ1-4,TRBD1,TRBV2,CASSRTGRNEKLFF
TRBJ1-1,-,TRBV7-9,CASSLARELTEAFF
TRBJ2-3,TRBD2,TRBV5-1,CASSLAGGTDTQYF
TRBJ1-5,-,TRBV6-5,CASRGMNSNQPQHF
TRBJ1-4,-,TRBV27,CASSLSSATNEKLFF
TRBJ1-2,TRBD1,TRBV4-2,CASSQDMATGWTGYTF
TRBJ2-2,-,TRBV5-4,CASSTGRVNTGELFF
TRBJ1-2,-,TRBV11-2,CASSWAPNYGYTF
TRBJ2-1,TRBD2,TRBV10-3,CAISEERGIQGEQFF
TRBJ2-7,TRBD2,TRBV4-2,CASSHSGGSYEQYF
TRBJ2-3,TRBD1,TRBV7-8,CASSPQGGADTQYF
TRBJ2-7,-,TRBV21-1,CASSKLAASGVHHEQYF
TRBJ1-1,TRBD1,TRBV30,CAWSQDRSNTEAFF
TRBJ1-2,TRBD1,TRBV6-5,CASRRGQGYGYTF
TRBJ1-1,TRBD1,TRBV5-5,CASSSRQGDTEAFF
TRBJ1-5,-,TRBV6-1,CASSEKLVGNQPQHF
-,TRBD1,TRBV28,CASSSTGTGYEQYF
TRBJ2-7,-,TRBV6-6,CASSYSSGEYEQYF
TRBJ2-7,-,TRBV5-1,CASSLSVGAEQYF
TRBJ1-5,TRBD1,TRBV30,CAWSEGQSNQPQHF
TRBJ1-1,-,TRBV15,CATSSEPQVNTEAFF
TRBJ1-1,TRBD1,TRBV6-6,CASRTQGAGDTEAFF
-,-,TRBV19,CASSRQVYEQYF
TRBJ2-7,TRBD1,TRBV6-5,CASRPPGQIYEQYF
TRBJ2-5,-,TRBV30,CAWKAEDQETQYF
TRBJ1-5,-,TRBV7-9,CSSSLAWETDSNQPQHF
TRBJ2-7,-,TRBV4-3,CASSQDSGRAEQYF
TRBJ1-6,-,TRBV7-3,CASSFQGKGSPLHF
TRBJ2-7,TRBD1,TRBV7-2,CASRLTGDSPYEQYF
TRBJ1-5,TRBD1,TRBV10-3,CAIRAQGANQPQHF
TRBJ2-7,TRBD1,TRBV7-2,CASSGTGAYEQYF
TRBJ1-2,-,TRBV29-1,CSVEEERGYGYTF
-,TRBD2,TRBV5-4,CASSTTGTSDYEQYF
TRBJ2-2,TRBD2,TRBV5-1,CASSPGLAGGITGELFF
TRBJ1-2,TRBD1,TRBV27,CASRTQQGDYGYTF
TRBJ2-7,-,TRBV19,CASSLKTDTYEQYF
TRBJ1-2,-,TRBV11-2,CASSKDSISNYGYTF
TRBJ2-2,TRBD2,TRBV7-8,CASSSGGPNTGELFF
TRBJ2-1,TRBD2,TRBV7-2,CASSLAVGAGGYNEQFF
TRBJ2-7,TRBD1,TRBV19,CASSMSTGAVYEQYF
TRBJ1-1,-,TRBV7-3,CASSSSTGNTEAFF
TRBJ2-5,-,TRBV6-1,CASEGGGHGETQYF